This T cell receptor beta chain was recovered during a study of T cells in Graves' hyperthyroidism and ophthalmopathy (dated by TCRdb to the late 2010s). Regarding the study in general: Peripheral blood was sampled at the time of initial diagnosis, prior to any treatment. TCR V-J signatures able to tell the groups apart were searched for in a discovery cohort of around 95 patients, of whom 43 had Graves' ophthalmopathy and about 60 had stable Graves' hyperthyroidism. Prospective prediction of ophthalmopathy was tested in an independent validation cohort consisting of 18 hyperthyroidism patients and 15 to 17 patients who later progressed to ophthalmopathy. For training and testing, the 100 or so patients in the discovery cohort were randomly divided in a 7:3 ratio. In addition, the study compared T-cell repertoires in thyroid tissue and in blood from a handful of Graves' hyperthyroidism patients. After sampling, hyperthyroidism patients received methimazole starting at 30 mg daily, and ophthalmopathy patients received high-dose intravenous methylprednisolone. The paper reports TCR Vbeta CDR3 sequencing of approximately 140 peripheral blood samples: 40 or so ophthalmopathy, about 75 hyperthyroidism and around 17 progressor patients.

Stable Graves' hyperthyroidism was defined as no progression to ophthalmopathy during 18 months of follow-up. Hyperthyroidism patients were newly diagnosed, had a disease duration of under 2 months, and were aged 18 to 65 years. Patients with uncontrolled infections, other autoimmune diseases, pregnancy or lactation were excluded. Diagnoses were established on the basis of clinical symptoms, serum thyroxine and TRAb, thyroid ultrasound, and orbital computed tomography. PBMCs were isolated from 8 to 10 ml of fresh peripheral blood by Ficoll-Paque density gradient centrifugation. Total RNA was extracted with Trizol reagent, and quality was checked on an Agilent 2100 Bioanalyzer. Reading the germline V gene gives CDR1 KGHSH and CDR2 LQKENI. At the junction V is shortened by 3 bases and J by 6 bases; bases outside the gene matches: 18. Taken from cysteine to phenylalanine, the CDR3 has 18 residues. The DNA shown is the 54-base CDR3, in frame from base 1.

This clonotype turned up a few times. Its binding antigen is unknown. No much larger clone exists at a distance of one base, and base qualities are not known. TCR beta CDR3 regions were amplified from RNA transcripts. The first round of RT-PCR for the TCR CDR3 was performed with the HTBI primer set and the Qiagen OneStep RT-PCR kit. A second multiplex PCR round built the libraries, followed by size selection and purification. The libraries were sequenced on an Illumina HiSeq2000 using paired-end 100 bp reads. Turning to the authors' computational methods: SOAPnuke was used to process the raw data, throwing out any read that contained adapters or uncalled bases, had a mean Phred below 15, or lacked an exact constant-primer or identifier match. COPE v1.2.5 was used to merge the high-quality paired reads, and each unique nucleotide sequence was defined as a clonotype. Clonotypes were aligned to IMGT TRBV, TRBD and TRBJ reference segments using MiTCR v1.1. Only V-J combinations with frequency above 0.0001, covering 99% to 99.2% of repertoires, were analysed. A TCS score was defined as the ratio of F50 (clonal expansion) to E x V (chaos), with BLOSUM62-based TCRdist applied between CDR3 peptides within each V-J. Welch's t-statistics and random forest reduced 450 to 600 V-J features to roughly 13, which were used in a naive Bayes classifier (R e1071). TCRdb cleaned the public reads at Q25 with fastp, built clones with MiXCR and kept in-frame beta chains. Every CDR3 protein is listed once, alongside the most common genes and DNA of its rows. TCRdb's processing, not the authors', yielded these V and J calls. Across this sample there are about 700,000 distinct CDR3 sequences, with around 15% seen only once. The ten most abundant clones make up 10% of the sample.

What the authors observed across the whole study: A 13 V-J signature model separated ophthalmopathy from stable hyperthyroidism, with around 90% sensitivity and roughly 82% specificity in cross-validation and 80%/75% in testing. In validation, progression to ophthalmopathy was predicted by the model with 65% to 71% sensitivity and approximately 78% specificity, a median of approximately 6.5 months before onset. Sample size was not statistically predetermined, and investigators were not blinded to group allocation. Most expanded thyroid clonotypes (frequency above 0.001) were also found in blood, which suggests that blood repertoires may mirror thyroid immune responses.

The receptor chain draws on TRBV18 and TRBJ2-7; 9 bases in between match TRBD1. The sequenced material came from blood. The sequence came from a woman younger than 35 with Graves' hyperthyroidism. The DNA sequence is given as TGTGCCAGCTCACCCGTGAGGGTCGGGACAGGGTTTACCGGCGAGCAGTACTTC. This is translated as CASSPVRVGTGFTGEQYF.